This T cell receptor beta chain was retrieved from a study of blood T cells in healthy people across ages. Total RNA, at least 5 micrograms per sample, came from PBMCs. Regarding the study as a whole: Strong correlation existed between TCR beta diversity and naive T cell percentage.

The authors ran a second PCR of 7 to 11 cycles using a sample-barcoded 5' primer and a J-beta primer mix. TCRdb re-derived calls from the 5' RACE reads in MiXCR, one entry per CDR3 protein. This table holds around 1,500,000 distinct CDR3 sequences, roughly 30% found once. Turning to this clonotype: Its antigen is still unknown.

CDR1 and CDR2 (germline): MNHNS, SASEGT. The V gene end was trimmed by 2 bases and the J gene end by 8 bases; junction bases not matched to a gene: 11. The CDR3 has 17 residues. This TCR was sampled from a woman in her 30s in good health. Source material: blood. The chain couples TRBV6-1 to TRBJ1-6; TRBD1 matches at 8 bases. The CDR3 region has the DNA TGTGCCAGCAGTGAAAGAGGGGACAGGTTGTCGTATTCACCCCTCCACTTT. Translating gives CASSERGDRLSYSPLHF.